This T cell receptor (beta chain) was found in a study of spatial heterogeneity in lung cancer. Study-wide context: The study consistently detected more beta-chain than alpha-chain sequences. Tumor-region counts of TCR transcripts tracked strongly with a T cell module score from matched bulk RNA-seq. Broader study findings: The study found that expanded intratumoral alpha and beta TCR counts tracked tumor mutation counts. Alpha chains reached an estimated coverage of around 6.5% of tumor T cells, and beta chains roughly 13%.

V lost 2 bases, J lost 5 bases, and 12 bases lay in between. This CDR3 region has 14 residues. The germline CDR1 and CDR2 sequences are SGHDT and YYEEEE. This clonotype appeared once. Its antigen is currently unknown. This sample's time point: sample taken at primary tumor resection. A total of approximately 75 untreated early-stage non-small cell lung cancer patients served as donors. TCRdb reanalysed the 5' RACE reads using MiXCR and keeps one entry per CDR3 protein. This table holds some 7,000 distinct CDR3 sequences, about an eighth found once. The sequenced sample was lung tumor tissue, obtained at surgery. The gene calls are TRBV5-6 and TRBJ2-3; the D gene is possibly TRBD1 (5 bases). This clonotype originated in a male donor with early-stage non-small cell lung cancer. CDR3 protein: CASSFGQGRDTQYF. The CDR3 region has the DNA TGTGCCAGCAGCTTCGGGCAGGGTCGAGATACGCAGTATTTT.